These 10 T cell receptor beta chains share one sample of origin, sequenced in a study of T-cell memory formation after mild COVID-19. One entry per CDR3 protein, called by TCRdb with MiXCR from the 5' RACE reads. This table has 68,000 or so distinct CDR3 sequences, roughly a sixth appearing once. What was sequenced was PBMCs or a T cell subset sorted from them (not recorded which). All receptors derive from an adult woman who had mild COVID-19 (a few samples of this study predate the infection). Cell type and time point are not known.

This clonotype was seen only a few times. The chain joins TRBV11-2 to TRBJ1-3, with D possibly being TRBD1 (6 bases). The V and J ends lost 0 bases and 2 bases respectively, with 14 bases between them. Per germline, CDR1 SGHAT and CDR2 FQNNGV. The CDR3 runs 17 residues. The CDR3 loop is CASSLETQGFPGNTIYF. Written as DNA, the CDR3 is TGTGCCAGCAGCTTAGAAACTCAGGGGTTTCCTGGAAACACCATATATTTT.

This clonotype showed up just a few times. The chain employs TRBV4-1 and TRBJ2-1; 9 nucleotides line up with TRBD2. Germline assignment: CDR1 MGHRA and CDR2 YSYEKL. The CDR3 totals 16 residues. V was pared by 5 bases and J by 9 bases, with 14 bases of the junction left unmatched. CDR3 protein: CASSSVSQRGAVEQFF. In DNA form, the CDR3 reads TGCGCCAGCAGCTCCGTCAGCCAGCGGGGGGCGGTTGAGCAGTTCTTC.

This clonotype was detected only a few times. The V gene is TRBV12-3 or TRBV12-4, the J gene TRBJ2-1, with D maybe TRBD2 (6 bases). Trimming removed 5 bases from V and 10 bases from J, with 24 bases in between. This CDR3 region has 16 residues. The CDR3 loop is CASSPPGLAGNYEQFF. CDR3 in DNA: TGTGCCAGCAGTCCCCCGGGACTCGCCGGGAATTACGAGCAGTTCTTC.

This clonotype was recorded a few times. This chain joins TRBV29-1 and TRBJ2-1; the D is unclear. Per the germline V gene, CDR1 is SQVTM and CDR2 is ANQGSEA. V lost 3 bases to trimming and J lost 10 bases, with 10 bases between them. The CDR3 is 11 residues long. CDR3 nucleotide sequence: TGCAGCGTTGAGACACCCTGGGAGCAGTTCTTC. This encodes CSVETPWEQFF.

Only a few counts were recorded for this clonotype. The chain carries TRBV3-1 and TRBJ2-1; TRBD2 matches 9 bases. CDR1 and CDR2 (germline): LGHDT, YNNKEL (reference sequence). The CDR3 is 15 residues long. V was clipped by 5 bases and J by 10 bases; unmatched bases: 12. As DNA, the CDR3 is TGTGCCAGCAGCGCCCACAGCGGGGGGCCTTTCGAGCAGTTCTTC. Residues: CASSAHSGGPFEQFF.

The chain is built from TRBV13 and TRBJ2-7; D might be TRBD1 (6 bases). Germline-derived CDR1 and CDR2 are PRHDT and FYEKMQ (reference sequence). Trimming left V 2 bases short and J 8 bases short, with 22 bases between. The CDR3 is made up of 16 amino acids. The CDR3 DNA reads as TGTGCCAGCAGCTTATGGGCAGGGGACATCTTCGTGCAGCAGTACTTC. Its protein product is CASSLWAGDIFVQQYF.

This clonotype was recorded a few times. The chain has TRBV13 and TRBJ1-3; 7 bases map to TRBD1. Germline CDR1 reads PRHDT; CDR2 reads FYEKMQ (reference sequence). This CDR3 has 16 amino acids. The V gene end was trimmed by 0 bases and the J gene end by 4 bases; junction bases not matched to a gene: 6. CDR3 region: CASSLGRQGFGNTIYF. The CDR3 coding sequence is TGTGCCAGCAGCTTAGGCAGACAGGGCTTCGGAAACACCATATATTTT. Using reference TRBV13 and TRBJ1-3 for the parts outside the CDR3, the full variable domain is AAGVIQSPRHLIKEKRETATLKCYPIPRHDTVYWYQQGPGQDPQFLISFYEKMQSDKGSIPDRFSAQQFSDYHSELNMSSLELGDSALYFCASSLGRQGFGNTIYFGEGSWLTVV.

CDR3 loop: CASSVGGGDTEAFF. In DNA form, the CDR3 reads TGTGCCAGCAGCGTAGGAGGGGGGGACACTGAAGCTTTCTTT. The chain has TRBV9 and TRBJ1-1; D is possibly TRBD1 (6 bases). CDR3 length: 14 residues. Trimming stripped 0 bases from V and 3 bases from J, with 9 bases between. CDR1 SGDLS and CDR2 YYNGEE come from the germline V gene.

This clonotype was counted only a few times. CDR3 loop: CASSSDGANYGYTF. The CDR3 DNA follows: TGTGCCAGCAGCTCCGACGGCGCTAACTATGGCTACACCTTC. The chain recombines TRBV7-3 with TRBJ1-2; no firm D call. Deletions cut 4 bases from V and 0 bases from J, with 9 bases between. The CDR3 spans 14 residues. Per the germline V gene, CDR1 is SGHTA and CDR2 is FQGTGA.

This rearrangement joins TRBV15 to TRBJ1-2, with D possibly matching TRBD1 (5 bases). The CDR3 runs 15 residues. The V gene's germline CDR1 is LNHNV and CDR2 YYDKDF (reference sequence). V was clipped by 1 base and J by 0 bases, with 9 bases between them. The CDR3 here is CATSRGQSPNYGYTF. The CDR3 bases are TGTGCCACCAGCAGAGGACAGTCCCCTAACTATGGCTACACCTTC.